The rows below give T cell receptor beta chains drawn from one sample of a study of cytomegalovirus exposure and HLA in healthy donors. Clones were sequenced by immunoSEQ multiplex PCR, and TCRdb holds only the in-frame ones, with some missing. The table lists about 240,000 clones, 81% of them singletons. The sample consisted of PBMCs. The origin of the receptors is a woman aged 60 to 75 in good health and CMV-seropositive. The conserved cysteine and the conserved F or W are not part of the CDR3 here.

CDR3: ASCMGGVGTSSYEQY; V: TRBV4-2
CDR3: ASSVAEFSGNTIY; V: TRBV18
CDR3: ASSEGATENYGYT; V: TRBV6-1
CDR3: ASSKVRQGNTGELF; V: TRBV21-1
CDR3: ASKAAGGSGTGELF; V: TRBV27
CDR3: ASSLYRDSTEAF; V: TRBV27
CDR3: ASTPPRGLAGVNEQF; V: TRBV7-9
CDR3: ASSLGQMNTEAF; V: TRBV6-5
CDR3: ASSKLARYNEQF; V: TRBV19
CDR3: ASSLRREGYEQF; V: TRBV7-2
CDR3: ASSPYTEAF; V: TRBV7-9
CDR3: ASSLVGGEAF; V: TRBV5-6
CDR3: ASSLELGRGAGYT; V: TRBV5-1
CDR3: ASSDWTGRGYT; V: TRBV6-5
CDR3: ASSAGQQYGEQF; V: TRBV27
CDR3: ASTHPWGDEQF; V: TRBV10-1
CDR3: ASSPSTGTGGQQY; V: TRBV28
CDR3: ASINPLAGGYEQY; V: TRBV28
CDR3: ASRPGIRGKLF; V: TRBV27
CDR3: ASSITGDRSPLH; V: TRBV5-1
CDR3: ARTTSGSYEQY; V: TRBV2
CDR3: ASSIRDRVGEQY; V: TRBV13
CDR3: ASSTGTGVYGYT; V: TRBV5-1
CDR3: ASSFRGTSGNPYEQY; V: TRBV7-9
CDR3: ASSLTDRGNTIY; V: TRBV13
CDR3: ATSRDLTGGSGNTIY; V: TRBV15
CDR3: ASSLNRGNQPQH; V: TRBV16
CDR3: ASSFAGRVGWQY; V: TRBV28
CDR3: ASSLQDRSGNTIY; V: TRBV5-5
CDR3: ASSLAHRGNSPLH; V: TRBV5-1
CDR3: ASGAEF; V: TRBV6-5
CDR3: ASSYQPTATHNYGYT; V: TRBV6-9
CDR3: ASRLIAVSSYEQY; V: TRBV19
CDR3: AISPSRVDYGYT; V: TRBV10-3
CDR3: ASSWTGSYEQY; V: TRBV2
CDR3: ASSLMGYEQY; V: TRBV5-6
CDR3: ASSPRTSGPLSYNEQF; V: TRBV5-4
CDR3: ASSWAKGQGGQETQY; V: TRBV5-1
CDR3: ASSLVPGADTQY; V: TRBV11-2
CDR3: ASSIRLADNEQF; V: TRBV7-7
CDR3: SVYRLDRSNEQF; V: TRBV29-1
CDR3: ASSPIQQGTQY; V: TRBV27
CDR3: ASGLPGNEQF; V: TRBV12-5
CDR3: ATSRDPSGTDTQY; V: TRBV15
CDR3: SAELQGEAF; V: TRBV20-1
CDR3: ASSVGTSGHNEQF; V: TRBV9
CDR3: ASSEVNRESPH; V: TRBV6-1
CDR3: ASSPQAGGVNNEQF; V: TRBV7-6
CDR3: ASSLTGEIYGYT; V: TRBV5-6
CDR3: ASSAGGGGYEQY; V: TRBV6-1
CDR3: ASSTPGLALTGELF; V: TRBV19
CDR3: ASSLDSAGRRTQY; V: TRBV9
CDR3: ASTLQAGQGVTEAF; V: TRBV28
CDR3: ASSLQGFSGNTIY; V: TRBV27